This T cell receptor beta chain was sequenced for a study of CD8 T cells in ankylosing spondylitis. TCRdb re-analysed the 5' RACE reads in MiXCR, keeping a single row per CDR3 protein. The sample records 150,000 to 200,000 distinct CDR3 sequences, 25% to 35% being singletons. J was trimmed by 4 bases and V by 5 bases; bases with no gene match: 3. Germline assignment: CDR1 SQVTM and CDR2 ANQGSEA. The CDR3 spans 13 residues. This TCR came from a male donor with ankylosing spondylitis. Material for sequencing was synovial fluid, either unsorted or a sorted T cell fraction (not recorded which). The J gene is TRBJ2-1, the V gene TRBV29-1, with 9 bases that match TRBD2. The CDR3 protein is CSVQLAGYNEQFF. CDR3 nucleotide sequence: TGCAGCGTTCAGCTAGCGGGGTACAATGAGCAGTTCTTC.